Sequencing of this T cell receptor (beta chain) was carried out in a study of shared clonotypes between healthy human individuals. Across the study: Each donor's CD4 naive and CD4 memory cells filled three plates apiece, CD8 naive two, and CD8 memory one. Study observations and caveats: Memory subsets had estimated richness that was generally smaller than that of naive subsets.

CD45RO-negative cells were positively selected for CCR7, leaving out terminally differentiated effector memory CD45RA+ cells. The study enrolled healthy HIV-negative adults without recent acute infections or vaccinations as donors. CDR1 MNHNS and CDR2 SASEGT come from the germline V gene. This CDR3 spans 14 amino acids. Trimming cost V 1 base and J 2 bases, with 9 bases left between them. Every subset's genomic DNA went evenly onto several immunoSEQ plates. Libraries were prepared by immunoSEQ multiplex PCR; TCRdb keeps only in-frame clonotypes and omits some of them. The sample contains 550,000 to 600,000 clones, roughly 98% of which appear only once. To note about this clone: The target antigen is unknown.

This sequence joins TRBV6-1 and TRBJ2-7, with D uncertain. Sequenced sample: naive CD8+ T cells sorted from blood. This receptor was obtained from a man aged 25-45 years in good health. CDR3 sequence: CASSEGGVPYEQYF. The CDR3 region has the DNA TGTGCCAGCAGTGAAGGAGGCGTTCCCTACGAGCAGTACTTC.